Below, 10 T cell receptor beta chains from the same sample are listed, as sequenced in a study of T cell responses to AZD1222 COVID-19 vaccine. The protocol was immunoSEQ multiplex PCR, while the TCRdb copy is restricted to in-frame clones and leaves out a portion. Among 150,000 to 200,000 clones listed, 85% to 90% were seen once. Sequenced material: peripheral blood, taken on day 0 of AZD1222 vaccination. The receptors stem from an adult in good health.

The chain has TRBV7-2 and TRBJ2-5; D may be TRBD1 (6 bases). The CDR3 spans 13 residues. The germline CDR1 and CDR2 sequences are SGHTA and FQGNSA. The V end lost 3 bases, the J end lost 4 bases, and 9 bases lay between the germline ends. CDR3: CASSFGQRETQYF. The DNA of the CDR3 is TGTGCCAGCAGCTTCGGACAGAGAGAGACCCAGTACTTC.

This chain connects TRBV6-5 to TRBJ2-3, with D perhaps TRBD1 or TRBD2 (6 bases each). This CDR3 has 16 amino acids. Germline loops: CDR1 MNHEY, CDR2 SVGAGI. V was cut by 4 bases and J by 7 bases, with 21 bases left in between. The CDR3 nucleotides are TGTGCCAGCAGTTTAGGAGGAGTGGGGGGCTTAAATACGCAGTATTTT. It translates to CASSLGGVGGLNTQYF.

V usage is TRBV5-1 and J usage is TRBJ2-7, with no clear D. The CDR3 has 12 amino acids. V was pared by 0 bases and J by 6 bases, with 7 bases between. Germline lookup yields CDR1 SGHRS and CDR2 YFSETQ. The CDR3 here is CASSLEVGEQYF. The DNA of the CDR3 is TGCGCCAGCAGCTTGGAGGTGGGCGAGCAGTACTTC.

The chain uses TRBV24-1 and TRBJ2-3; 8 positions match TRBD1. The CDR3 consists of 14 residues. V lost 5 bases to trimming and J lost 2 bases; unmatched junction nucleotides: 2. Germline CDR1 is KGHDR and CDR2 is SFDVKD. CDR3 sequence: CATSGTGNTDTQYF. The CDR3 DNA reads as TGTGCCACCAGTGGGACAGGGAACACAGATACGCAGTATTTT.

This chain joins TRBV5-1 and TRBJ1-2; 8 bases map to TRBD1. J was trimmed by 7 bases and V by 2 bases; bases with no gene match: 4. The CDR3 totals 13 residues. Looked up from germline, CDR1 is SGHRS and CDR2 is YFSETQ. CDR3 DNA sequence: TGCGCCAGCAGCTTCGGGACAGGTCTTGGCTACACCTTC. It is translated as CASSFGTGLGYTF.

The chain employs TRBV5-1 and TRBJ2-5; D call uncertain. The V end was cut by 1 base, the J end by 5 bases, with 12 bases between. The CDR3 totals 14 residues. The V gene's germline CDR1 is SGHRS and CDR2 YFSETQ. CDR3 DNA: TGCGCCAGCAGCTTGACACACCCCGCGGAGACCCAGTACTTC. This gives the protein CASSLTHPAETQYF.

CDR3 DNA: TGTGCCAGCAGTTCGGTAGGGACTAATGAAAAACTGTTTTTT. It translates to CASSSVGTNEKLFF. V is TRBV27 and J is TRBJ1-4; D not resolved. The CDR3 is 14 amino acids. CDR1 and CDR2 from the germline V gene are MNHEY and SMNVEV (reference sequence). Deletions cut 4 bases from V and 2 bases from J, with 8 bases between.

This sequence joins TRBV10-2 and TRBJ1-2, with a weak D call TRBD1 (6 bases). Trimming stripped 6 bases from V and 7 bases from J, with 21 bases between. Germline V CDR1 and CDR2: WSHSY, SAAADI. The length of the CDR3 is 15 residues. This CDR3 reads CASRETGLDLFGYTF. CDR3 in DNA: TGCGCCAGCAGAGAAACAGGGCTTGATCTCTTTGGCTACACCTTC.

This chain links TRBV9 with TRBJ2-1; 10 bases match TRBD1. This CDR3 spans 15 amino acids. J lost 6 bases, V lost 2 bases, and 5 bases had no gene match. In germline, CDR1 is SGDLS, CDR2 YYNGEE. CDR3 residues: CASSVLGQGFNEQFF. As DNA, the CDR3 is TGTGCCAGCAGCGTCTTGGGACAGGGGTTCAATGAGCAGTTCTTC.

This rearrangement joins TRBV5-1 to TRBJ2-1; D is perhaps TRBD2 (6 bases). V was shortened by 4 bases and J by 0 bases, with 17 bases between the two germline ends. Germline lookup yields CDR1 SGHRS and CDR2 YFSETQ. The CDR3 runs to 17 residues. CDR3 residues: CASSITEAGSSYNEQFF. The CDR3 bases are TGCGCCAGCAGCATAACGGAAGCGGGCAGCTCCTACAATGAGCAGTTCTTC.